This is a list of T cell receptor beta chains from one sample in a study of T-cell memory formation after mild COVID-19. TCRdb called the 5' RACE reads again in MiXCR, with one record for every CDR3 protein. Of about 110,000 distinct CDR3 sequences in the sample, about 20% were seen once. Material for sequencing was PBMCs or a T cell subset sorted from them (not recorded which). These receptors were obtained from a young man who had mild COVID-19 (a few samples of this study predate the infection). Cell type and time point are not known. CDR3s include the opening cysteine and the closing phenylalanine or tryptophan. A D gene is named only where the DNA matches it firmly. Clone size, where shown, is once, few, many, or a class for clones that have expanded.

J gene | D gene | clone size | V gene | CDR3 protein | CDR3 DNA
TRBJ2-5 | . | . | TRBV6-2/TRBV6-3 | CASSYVGILGETQYF | TGTGCCAGCAGTTACGTGGGGATCCTCGGAGAGACCCAGTACTTC
TRBJ2-7 | TRBD1 | . | TRBV20-1 | CSALGTAGGYEQYF | TGCAGTGCGCTCGGGACAGCCGGAGGCTACGAGCAGTACTTC
TRBJ2-7 | . | few | TRBV25-1 | CASSESFLANEQYF | TGTGCCAGCAGTGAATCCTTCCTCGCCAACGAGCAGTACTTC
TRBJ2-5 | . | . | TRBV7-9 | CASSLTESGETQYF | TGTGCCAGCAGCTTAACTGAGTCCGGAGAGACCCAGTACTTC
TRBJ1-2 | . | few | TRBV6-5 | CASSYGASYYGYTF | TGTGCCAGCAGTTATGGAGCTTCGTACTATGGCTACACCTTC
TRBJ1-5 | . | . | TRBV2 | CASVEGFGGNQPQHF | TGTGCCAGCGTGGAGGGTTTTGGGGGCAATCAGCCCCAGCATTTT
TRBJ1-1 | . | once | TRBV27 | CASRTDLNTEALF | TGTGCCAGCAGAACCGACCTGAACACTGAAGCTTTATTT
TRBJ2-1 | TRBD2 | . | TRBV3-1 | CASSPGGGGPEEQFF | TGTGCCAGCAGCCCGGGAGGGGGGGGGCCGGAAGAGCAGTTCTTC
TRBJ2-2 | . | many | TRBV7-9 | CARETGELFF | TGTGCCAGGGAAACCGGGGAGCTGTTTTTT
TRBJ2-7 | . | few | TRBV6-1 | CASSEKSTGGAEQYF | TGTGCCAGCAGTGAAAAGAGTACAGGGGGGGCCGAGCAGTACTTC
TRBJ2-1 | . | many | TRBV6-2/TRBV6-3 | CASSYRMDKSYNEQFF | TGTGCCAGCAGTTACCGGATGGATAAGTCCTACAATGAGCAGTTCTTC
TRBJ2-7 | TRBD1 | . | TRBV27 | CASSPQGASYEQYF | TGTGCCAGCAGTCCGCAGGGGGCCTCCTACGAGCAGTACTTC
TRBJ1-1 | . | . | TRBV14 | CASSQDSNMNTEAFF | TGTGCCAGCAGCCAAGATAGCAACATGAACACTGAAGCTTTCTTT
TRBJ2-3 | TRBD2 | . | TRBV7-3 | CASSLAERGGRADTQYF | TGTGCCAGCAGCTTAGCGGAGCGGGGGGGCCGAGCAGATACGCAGTATTTT
TRBJ2-5 | TRBD2 | once | TRBV7-9 | CASSSTSGGVYQETQYF | TGTGCCAGCAGCTCGACTAGCGGGGGAGTGTACCAAGAGACCCAGTACTTC
TRBJ2-3 | . | . | TRBV11-3 | CASSSRGDTDTQYF | TGTGCCAGCAGCTCGCGAGGGGACACAGATACGCAGTATTTT
TRBJ2-1 | . | . | TRBV6-2/TRBV6-3 | CASSYLGRKQMYNEQFF | TGTGCCAGCAGTTATCTTGGACGGAAGCAAATGTACAATGAGCAGTTCTTC
TRBJ2-1 | . | few | TRBV7-8 | CASSRGTHYNEQFF | TGTGCCAGCAGTCGCGGGACCCACTACAATGAGCAGTTCTTC
TRBJ1-1 | . | few | TRBV20-1 | CSAKTGENTEAFF | TGCAGTGCAAAGACAGGAGAAAACACTGAAGCTTTCTTT
TRBJ1-1 | . | . | TRBV30 | CAWLGPNTEAFF | TGTGCCTGGCTGGGGCCGAACACTGAAGCTTTCTTT
TRBJ2-5 | . | . | TRBV2 | CASSERGAAQETQYF | TGTGCCAGCAGTGAAAGGGGGGCAGCACAAGAGACCCAGTACTTC
TRBJ2-5 | . | few | TRBV4-3 | CASSQDQGPKTQYF | TGCGCCAGCAGCCAAGATCAGGGTCCGAAGACCCAGTACTTC
TRBJ1-2 | . | few | TRBV9 | CASSVTQDQWGYTF | TGTGCCAGCAGCGTAACACAGGACCAATGGGGCTACACCTTC
TRBJ2-1 | . | few | TRBV12-3/TRBV12-4 | CASSFGISSYNEQFF | TGTGCCAGCAGTTTTGGCATCAGCTCCTACAATGAGCAGTTCTTC
TRBJ1-5 | TRBD1 | . | TRBV2 | CASSRGQGRDQPQHF | TGTGCCAGCAGCCGGGGACAGGGCAGGGATCAGCCCCAGCATTTT
TRBJ1-1 | . | few | TRBV7-3 | CASSSPDSDEAFF | TGTGCCAGCAGCTCTCCGGACAGCGATGAAGCTTTCTTT
TRBJ2-7 | . | . | TRBV20-1 | CSATGSSSYEQYF | TGCAGTGCTACAGGGTCGAGCTCCTACGAGCAGTACTTC
TRBJ1-3 | . | . | TRBV20-1 | CSARDPGLSSGNTIYF | TGCAGTGCTAGAGATCCGGGGTTAAGCTCTGGAAACACCATATATTTT
TRBJ2-5 | . | . | TRBV7-2 | CASSLARGQETQYF | TGTGCCAGCAGCTTAGCGAGGGGGCAAGAGACCCAGTACTTC
TRBJ2-5 | . | few | TRBV19 | CASSMRRGQETQYF | TGTGCCAGTAGTATGCGCAGGGGTCAAGAGACCCAGTACTTC
TRBJ2-3 | TRBD1 | few | TRBV4-3 | CASSPDRGRADTQYF | TGCGCCAGCAGCCCTGACAGGGGTAGGGCAGATACGCAGTATTTT
TRBJ2-1 | . | few | TRBV20-1 | CSARDLTESSYNEQFF | TGCAGTGCTAGAGACCTGACAGAGAGCTCCTACAATGAGCAGTTCTTC
TRBJ2-1 | TRBD1 | . | TRBV12-3/TRBV12-4 | CASIPTGTGTINEQFF | TGTGCCAGCATTCCGACCGGGACAGGAACTATCAATGAGCAGTTCTTC
TRBJ2-1 | TRBD1 | . | TRBV5-4 | CASNPATGLGNEQFF | TGTGCCAGCAACCCAGCGACAGGGTTAGGTAATGAGCAGTTCTTC
TRBJ2-1 | . | . | TRBV27 | CASRTGVRRNEQFF | TGTGCCAGCAGAACGGGGGTTCGTCGGAATGAGCAGTTCTTC
TRBJ2-7 | . | . | TRBV5-8 | CASSSTGENEQYF | TGTGCCAGCAGCTCAACTGGGGAAAACGAGCAGTACTTC
TRBJ2-1 | TRBD2 | . | TRBV4-1 | CASSPFAGGPGEQFF | TGCGCCAGCAGCCCCTTCGCGGGGGGGCCTGGGGAGCAGTTCTTC
TRBJ1-3 | TRBD1 | few | TRBV28 | CASSGRGPGGDTIYF | TGTGCCAGCAGCGGCAGGGGGCCCGGGGGGGACACCATATATTTT
TRBJ2-5 | . | . | TRBV20-1 | CSASSQGRETQYF | TGCAGTGCTAGTAGTCAGGGTCGGGAGACCCAGTACTTC
TRBJ2-5 | . | . | TRBV4-3 | CASSQGPVGGQETQYF | TGCGCCAGCAGCCAAGGCCCGGTGGGGGGCCAAGAGACCCAGTACTTC
TRBJ2-3 | . | few | TRBV4-3 | CASSQVGVGDNTDTQYF | TGCGCCAGCAGCCAAGTAGGTGTCGGGGACAACACAGATACGCAGTATTTT
TRBJ2-1 | TRBD2 | . | TRBV29-1 | CSAPTSGGMNEQFF | TGCAGCGCCCCGACTAGCGGGGGGATGAATGAGCAGTTCTTC
TRBJ1-4 | . | few | TRBV4-1 | CASSQRVFLLQKLFF | TGCGCCAGCAGCCAAAGGGTCTTTCTTCTACAGAAACTGTTTTTT